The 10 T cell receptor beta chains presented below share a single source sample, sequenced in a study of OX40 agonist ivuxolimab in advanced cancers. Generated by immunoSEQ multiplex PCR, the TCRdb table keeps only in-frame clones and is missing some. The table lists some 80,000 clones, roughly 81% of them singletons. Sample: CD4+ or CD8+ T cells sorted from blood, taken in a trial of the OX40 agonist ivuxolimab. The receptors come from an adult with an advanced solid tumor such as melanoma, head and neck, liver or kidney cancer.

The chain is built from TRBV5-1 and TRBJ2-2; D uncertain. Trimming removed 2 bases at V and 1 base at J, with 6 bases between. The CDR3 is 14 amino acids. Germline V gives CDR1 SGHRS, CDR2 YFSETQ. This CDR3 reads CASSFPQNTGELFF. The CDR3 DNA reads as TGCGCCAGCAGCTTTCCCCAGAACACCGGGGAGCTGTTTTTT.

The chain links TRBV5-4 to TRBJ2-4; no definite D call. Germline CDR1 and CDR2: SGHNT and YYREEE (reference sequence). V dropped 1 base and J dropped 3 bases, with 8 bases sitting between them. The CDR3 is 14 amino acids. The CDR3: CASSLSADKNIQYF. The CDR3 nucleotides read TGTGCCAGCAGCTTGTCTGCCGACAAAAACATTCAGTACTTC.

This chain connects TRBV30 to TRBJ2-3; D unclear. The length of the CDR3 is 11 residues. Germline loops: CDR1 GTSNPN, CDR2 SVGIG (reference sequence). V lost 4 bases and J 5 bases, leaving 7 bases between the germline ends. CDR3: CAWTVQDTQYF. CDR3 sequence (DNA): TGTGCCTGGACGGTGCAAGATACGCAGTATTTT.

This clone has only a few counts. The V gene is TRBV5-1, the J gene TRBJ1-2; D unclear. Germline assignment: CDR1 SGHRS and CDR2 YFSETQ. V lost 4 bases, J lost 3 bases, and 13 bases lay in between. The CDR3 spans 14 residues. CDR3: CASSPSGEDYGYTF. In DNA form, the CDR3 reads TGCGCCAGCAGCCCCAGTGGCGAAGACTATGGCTACACCTTC.

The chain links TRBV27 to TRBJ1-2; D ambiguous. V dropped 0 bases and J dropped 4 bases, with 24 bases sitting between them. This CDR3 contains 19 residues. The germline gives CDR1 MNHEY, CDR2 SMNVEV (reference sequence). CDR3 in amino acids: CASSLSPPTSSFPGYGYTF. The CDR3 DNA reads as TGTGCCAGCAGTTTATCTCCACCGACCAGCTCCTTCCCCGGCTATGGCTACACCTTC.

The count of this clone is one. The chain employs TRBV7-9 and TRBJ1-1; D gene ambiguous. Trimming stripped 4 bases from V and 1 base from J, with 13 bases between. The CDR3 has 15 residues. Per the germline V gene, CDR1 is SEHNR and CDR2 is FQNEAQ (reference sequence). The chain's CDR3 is CASSWGGTRNTEAFF. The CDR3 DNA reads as TGTGCCAGCAGCTGGGGAGGAACAAGGAACACTGAAGCTTTCTTT.

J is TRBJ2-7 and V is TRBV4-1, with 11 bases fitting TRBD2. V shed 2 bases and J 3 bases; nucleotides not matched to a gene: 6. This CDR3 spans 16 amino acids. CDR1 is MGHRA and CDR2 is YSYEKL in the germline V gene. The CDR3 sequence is CASSQTSGGILYEQYF. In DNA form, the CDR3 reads TGCGCCAGCAGCCAAACTAGCGGGGGAATCCTCTACGAGCAGTACTTC.

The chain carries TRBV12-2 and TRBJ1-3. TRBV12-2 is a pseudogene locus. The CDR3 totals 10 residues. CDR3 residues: CASRLRVLKF. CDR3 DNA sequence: TGTGCAAGTCGCCTCCGGGTCTTAAAATTT.

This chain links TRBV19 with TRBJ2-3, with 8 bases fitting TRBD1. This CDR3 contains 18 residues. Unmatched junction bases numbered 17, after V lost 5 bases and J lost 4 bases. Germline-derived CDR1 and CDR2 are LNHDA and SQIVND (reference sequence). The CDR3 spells CASSSASRRGRIADTQYF. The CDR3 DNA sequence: TGTGCCAGTAGTTCCGCGAGTCGCAGGGGGCGAATCGCAGATACGCAGTATTTT.

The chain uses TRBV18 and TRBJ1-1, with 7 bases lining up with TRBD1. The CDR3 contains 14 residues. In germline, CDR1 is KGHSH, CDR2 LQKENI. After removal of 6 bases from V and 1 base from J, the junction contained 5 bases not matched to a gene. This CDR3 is CASSPGQKNTEAFF. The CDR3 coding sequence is TGTGCCAGCTCCCCGGGACAGAAGAACACTGAAGCTTTCTTT.